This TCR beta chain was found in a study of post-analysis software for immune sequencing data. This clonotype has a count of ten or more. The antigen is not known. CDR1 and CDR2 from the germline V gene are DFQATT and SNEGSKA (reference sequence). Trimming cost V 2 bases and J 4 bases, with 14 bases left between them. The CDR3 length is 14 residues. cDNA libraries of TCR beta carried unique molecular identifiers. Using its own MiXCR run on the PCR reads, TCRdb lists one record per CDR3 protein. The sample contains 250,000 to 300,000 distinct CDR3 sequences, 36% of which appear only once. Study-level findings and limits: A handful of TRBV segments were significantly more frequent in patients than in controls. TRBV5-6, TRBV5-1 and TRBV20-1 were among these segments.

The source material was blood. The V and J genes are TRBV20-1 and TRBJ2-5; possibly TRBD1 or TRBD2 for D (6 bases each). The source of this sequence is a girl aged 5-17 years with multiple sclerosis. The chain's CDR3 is CSARPLRGRETQYF. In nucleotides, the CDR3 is TGCAGTGCTAGACCCCTTCGGGGGCGAGAGACCCAGTACTTC.